A selection of T cell receptor beta chains follows, all from one sample in a study of blood T cells in healthy people across ages. TCRdb re-derived calls from the 5' RACE reads in MiXCR, one entry per CDR3 protein. Counted here are 800,000 to 950,000 distinct CDR3 sequences, approximately 32% occurring once; the ten biggest clones make up about a tenth. These sequences were also reported in another study, on T cells of mothers and their children.

The sample consisted of blood. The source is a woman in her 40s in good health. The CDR3 runs from the conserved cysteine through the conserved F or W. Each record gives: V gene, clone size, D gene, J gene, CDR3 protein, CDR3 DNA. D genes are given only for firm matches. Not all rows give a size; the values are once, few, many and, for expanded clones, a class.

V gene: TRBV11-2; clone size: NA; D gene: NA; J gene: TRBJ1-2; CDR3 protein: CASSRENNYGYTF; CDR3 DNA: TGTGCCAGCAGCCGGGAGAATAACTATGGCTACACCTTC
V gene: TRBV25-1; clone size: NA; D gene: NA; J gene: TRBJ2-5; CDR3 protein: CTSWGRSQETQYF; CDR3 DNA: TGTACCAGCTGGGGACGGTCCCAAGAGACCCAGTACTTC
V gene: TRBV28; clone size: NA; D gene: NA; J gene: TRBJ2-1; CDR3 protein: CAGSYAGRRYDEQFF; CDR3 DNA: TGTGCCGGCAGTTACGCGGGACGCCGCTACGATGAGCAGTTCTTC
V gene: TRBV20-1; clone size: many; D gene: TRBD2; J gene: TRBJ2-1; CDR3 protein: CSTGLAGDYEQFF; CDR3 DNA: TGCAGTACTGGACTAGCGGGGGATTATGAGCAGTTCTTC
V gene: TRBV9; clone size: many; D gene: NA; J gene: TRBJ2-7; CDR3 protein: CASSRSGTYEQYF; CDR3 DNA: TGTGCCAGCAGTCGTAGCGGAACCTACGAGCAGTACTTC
V gene: TRBV9; clone size: NA; D gene: NA; J gene: TRBJ2-3; CDR3 protein: CASSVDVSGGPRDTQYF; CDR3 DNA: TGTGCCAGCAGCGTAGACGTTTCGGGGGGCCCCAGGGATACGCAGTATTTT
V gene: TRBV6-2/TRBV6-3; clone size: few; D gene: TRBD1; J gene: TRBJ1-5; CDR3 protein: CASRGTGNGQPQHF; CDR3 DNA: TGTGCCAGCAGAGGGACAGGGAATGGACAGCCCCAGCATTTT
V gene: TRBV20-1; clone size: NA; D gene: NA; J gene: TRBJ2-4; CDR3 protein: CSARAAVYNIQYF; CDR3 DNA: TGCAGTGCTAGAGCGGCAGTGTACAACATTCAGTACTTC
V gene: TRBV5-5; clone size: NA; D gene: NA; J gene: TRBJ2-5; CDR3 protein: CASSLAIDGETQYF; CDR3 DNA: TGCGCCAGCAGCTTGGCCATAGACGGAGAGACCCAGTACTTC
V gene: TRBV18; clone size: few; D gene: NA; J gene: TRBJ2-3; CDR3 protein: CASSPLPNTDTQYF; CDR3 DNA: TGTGCCAGCTCACCCTTGCCCAACACAGATACGCAGTATTTT
V gene: TRBV7-9; clone size: few; D gene: NA; J gene: TRBJ2-3; CDR3 protein: CASRGPRTSTDTQYF; CDR3 DNA: TGTGCCAGCAGGGGACCACGCACTAGCACAGATACGCAGTATTTT
V gene: TRBV12-3/TRBV12-4; clone size: NA; D gene: NA; J gene: TRBJ1-2; CDR3 protein: CASRPAAFHGYTF; CDR3 DNA: TGTGCCAGTAGACCTGCGGCTTTCCATGGCTACACCTTC
V gene: TRBV5-6; clone size: NA; D gene: TRBD1; J gene: TRBJ1-2; CDR3 protein: CASSSMAGRGLGLDGYTF; CDR3 DNA: TGTGCCAGCAGCTCGATGGCTGGCAGGGGGCTGGGTTTGGATGGCTACACCTTC
V gene: TRBV20-1; clone size: NA; D gene: TRBD1; J gene: TRBJ1-3; CDR3 protein: CSADTGGRGNPIYF; CDR3 DNA: TGCAGTGCTGATACAGGGGGGCGGGGAAACCCCATATATTTT
V gene: TRBV14; clone size: few; D gene: NA; J gene: TRBJ2-7; CDR3 protein: CASSPGEQYEQYF; CDR3 DNA: TGTGCCAGCAGCCCGGGGGAACAGTACGAGCAGTACTTC
V gene: TRBV7-9; clone size: NA; D gene: TRBD1; J gene: TRBJ1-2; CDR3 protein: CASSLITGGSLGYTF; CDR3 DNA: TGTGCCAGCAGCTTAATAACAGGGGGATCCCTGGGCTACACCTTC
V gene: TRBV5-1; clone size: NA; D gene: NA; J gene: TRBJ2-7; CDR3 protein: CASSLDGRQAYEQYF; CDR3 DNA: TGCGCCAGCAGCTTGGACGGCAGGCAAGCCTACGAGCAGTACTTC
V gene: TRBV7-3; clone size: few; D gene: NA; J gene: TRBJ1-1; CDR3 protein: CASSRSVGSTEAFF; CDR3 DNA: TGTGCCAGCAGCCGAAGCGTCGGCAGCACTGAAGCTTTCTTT
V gene: TRBV28; clone size: many; D gene: NA; J gene: TRBJ1-3; CDR3 protein: CASTTGTLNTIYF; CDR3 DNA: TGTGCCAGCACCACCGGGACTTTAAACACCATATATTTT
V gene: TRBV4-1; clone size: many; D gene: NA; J gene: TRBJ2-6; CDR3 protein: CASSQGGSGANVLTF; CDR3 DNA: TGCGCCAGCAGCCAAGGAGGCTCTGGGGCCAACGTCCTGACTTTC